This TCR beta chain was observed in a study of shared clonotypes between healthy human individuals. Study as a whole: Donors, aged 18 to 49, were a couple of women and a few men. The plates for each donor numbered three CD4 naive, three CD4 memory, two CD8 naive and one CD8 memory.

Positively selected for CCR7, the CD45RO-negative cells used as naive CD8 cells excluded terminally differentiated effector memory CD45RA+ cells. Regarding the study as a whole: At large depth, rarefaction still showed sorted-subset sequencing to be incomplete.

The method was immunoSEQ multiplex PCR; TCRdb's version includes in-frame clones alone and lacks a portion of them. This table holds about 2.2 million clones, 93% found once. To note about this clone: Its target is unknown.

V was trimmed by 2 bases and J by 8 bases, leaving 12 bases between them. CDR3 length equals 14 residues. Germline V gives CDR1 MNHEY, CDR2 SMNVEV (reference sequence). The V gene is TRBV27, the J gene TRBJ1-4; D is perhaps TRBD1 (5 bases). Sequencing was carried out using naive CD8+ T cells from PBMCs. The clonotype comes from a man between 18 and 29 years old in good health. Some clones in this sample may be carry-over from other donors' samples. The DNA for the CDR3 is TGTGCCAGCAGTTTACACCGGGGCGGAGAAAAACTGTTTTTT. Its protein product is CASSLHRGGEKLFF.